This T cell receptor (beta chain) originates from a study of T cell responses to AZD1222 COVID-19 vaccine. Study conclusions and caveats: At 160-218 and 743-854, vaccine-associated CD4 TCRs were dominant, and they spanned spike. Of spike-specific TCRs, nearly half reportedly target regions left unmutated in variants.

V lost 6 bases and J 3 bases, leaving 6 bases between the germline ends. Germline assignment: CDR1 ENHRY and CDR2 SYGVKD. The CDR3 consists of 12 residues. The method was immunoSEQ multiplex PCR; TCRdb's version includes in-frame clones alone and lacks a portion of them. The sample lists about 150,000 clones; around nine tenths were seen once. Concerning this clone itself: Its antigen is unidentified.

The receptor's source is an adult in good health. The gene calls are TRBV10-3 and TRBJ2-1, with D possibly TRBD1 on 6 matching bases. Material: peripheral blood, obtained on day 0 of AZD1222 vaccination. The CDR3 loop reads CAIRDSYNEQFF. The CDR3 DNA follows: TGTGCCATCAGGGACAGCTACAATGAGCAGTTCTTC.